The source of this T cell receptor beta chain is a study of CXCR3-negative and CXCR3-positive naive CD8 T cells. General study results and limits: Naive CXCR3-negative and CXCR3-positive cells had similar TRBV-TRBJ usage; memory differed.

CDR3 size: 16 residues. Germline V gene sequence: CDR1 SGHRS, CDR2 YFSETQ. Of note for this clonotype: Its target is unknown.

Through 5' RACE with UMI labels, the TRB cDNA libraries were prepared. From the 5' RACE reads, TCRdb lists one entry per CDR3 protein and no DNA. The sample's table shows around 140,000 distinct CDR3 sequences. This clonotype was sampled from a human donor in good health. Some clones in this sample may be carry-over from other donors' samples. Material for sequencing was naive CXCR3- CD8+ T cells from blood. Subset specified: CD45RO-CCR7+CD27+CD95- naive CD8+ T cells lacking CXCR3 (TNR3-). The V and J genes are TRBV5-1 and TRBJ1-6; TCRdb designates TRBD1, a call that cannot be tested without DNA. CDR3 amino acids: CASSLPPPGANSPLHF.